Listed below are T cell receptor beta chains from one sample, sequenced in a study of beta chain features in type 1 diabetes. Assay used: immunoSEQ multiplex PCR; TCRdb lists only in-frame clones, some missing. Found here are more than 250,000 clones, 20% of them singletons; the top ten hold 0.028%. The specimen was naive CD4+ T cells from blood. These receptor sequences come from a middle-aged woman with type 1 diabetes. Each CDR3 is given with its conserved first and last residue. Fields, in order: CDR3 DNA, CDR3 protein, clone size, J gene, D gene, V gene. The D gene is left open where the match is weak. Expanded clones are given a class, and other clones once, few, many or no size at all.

DNA: TGTGCCACCAGCAGAGTACAGGGGCTTACGGCTGAGCAGTTCTTC
CDR3: CATSRVQGLTAEQFF
size: NA
J: TRBJ2-1
D: TRBD1
V: TRBV15

DNA: TGTGCCAGCAGTTCGTCTTTGACAGCTTACGAGCAGTACTTC
CDR3: CASSSSLTAYEQYF
size: NA
J: TRBJ2-7
D: NA
V: TRBV28

DNA: TGTGCCAGCAGTGAAAAGGGACAGATGAACACTGAAGCTTTCTTT
CDR3: CASSEKGQMNTEAFF
size: NA
J: TRBJ1-1
D: TRBD1
V: TRBV2

DNA: TGTGCCAGCGGGCCTAGCGGGGGGTACAATGAGCAGTTCTTC
CDR3: CASGPSGGYNEQFF
size: NA
J: TRBJ2-1
D: TRBD2
V: TRBV2

DNA: TGCAGCGTTCCCGGGACAGGGGGAGATGGCTACACCTTC
CDR3: CSVPGTGGDGYTF
size: NA
J: TRBJ1-2
D: TRBD1
V: TRBV29-1

DNA: TGTGCCAGCAGCTTGCGGGGGACCAATAACTATGGCTACACCTTC
CDR3: CASSLRGTNNYGYTF
size: NA
J: TRBJ1-2
D: NA
V: TRBV5-4

DNA: TGTGCCACCAGCAGAGCGGGACAGATCTACGAGCAGTACTTC
CDR3: CATSRAGQIYEQYF
size: NA
J: TRBJ2-7
D: TRBD1
V: TRBV15

DNA: TGTGCGGGTTCTGGAGAGGGCACAGATACGCAGTATTTT
CDR3: CAGSGEGTDTQYF
size: NA
J: TRBJ2-3
D: NA
V: TRBV28

DNA: TGTGCCAGCACCCTCGGAGGGTCTGGGGCCAACGTCCTGACTTTC
CDR3: CASTLGGSGANVLTF
size: NA
J: TRBJ2-6
D: NA
V: TRBV28

DNA: TGTGCCAGGGGAGGGAACACTGAAGCTTTCTTT
CDR3: CARGGNTEAFF
size: NA
J: TRBJ1-1
D: NA
V: TRBV27

DNA: TGTGCCAGCAGTCCAGCCGGGACAGTCCCCTACGAGCAGTACTTC
CDR3: CASSPAGTVPYEQYF
size: NA
J: TRBJ2-7
D: TRBD1
V: TRBV7-2

DNA: TGTGCCAGCAGTCCCGGGTCCCCTATCCACGAGCAGTACTTC
CDR3: CASSPGSPIHEQYF
size: NA
J: TRBJ2-7
D: NA
V: TRBV2

DNA: TGTGCCAGCAGCGTAGATATGACACCAGACACTGAAGCTTTCTTT
CDR3: CASSVDMTPDTEAFF
size: few
J: TRBJ1-1
D: NA
V: TRBV9

DNA: TGCAGCATCCGGGACAGGAACACCGGGGAGCTGTTTTTT
CDR3: CSIRDRNTGELFF
size: few
J: TRBJ2-2
D: TRBD1
V: TRBV29-1

DNA: TGTGCCAGCAGCTTGGGGACAGGGGGCGAAGTGACCCAGTACTTC
CDR3: CASSLGTGGEVTQYF
size: NA
J: TRBJ2-5
D: TRBD1
V: TRBV11-3

DNA: TGTGCCAGCAGCTACGGGACTAGCGGGGACCCCTACGAGCAGTACTTC
CDR3: CASSYGTSGDPYEQYF
size: few
J: TRBJ2-7
D: TRBD2
V: TRBV5-4

DNA: TGTGCCAGCAGTTCACCAGGGGGTGGGGCCAACGTCCTGACTTTC
CDR3: CASSSPGGGANVLTF
size: NA
J: TRBJ2-6
D: TRBD1
V: TRBV27

DNA: TGCGCCAGCAGCCCGAACTTACAGGGAACTAATGAAAAACTGTTTTTT
CDR3: CASSPNLQGTNEKLFF
size: NA
J: TRBJ1-4
D: NA
V: TRBV5-1

DNA: TGCAGCGTTGCTAGTCTAGTACCCGGGGAGACCCAGTACTTC
CDR3: CSVASLVPGETQYF
size: few
J: TRBJ2-5
D: NA
V: TRBV29-1

DNA: TGTGCCTGGAGTGTCTCTGTTGACACTGAAGCTTTCTTT
CDR3: CAWSVSVDTEAFF
size: few
J: TRBJ1-1
D: NA
V: TRBV30

DNA: TGCAGCGTCCGGGCGGACAGGGATGGCTACACCTTC
CDR3: CSVRADRDGYTF
size: few
J: TRBJ1-2
D: TRBD1
V: TRBV29-1

DNA: TGCAGGGTCAGCGGGGAGGGGCAGTATTTT
CDR3: CRVSGEGQYF
size: NA
J: TRBJ2-3
D: TRBD2
V: TRBV20-1

DNA: TGTGCCAGCAGCCCCGGGACAGGGCTCTCTGGGGCCAACGTCCTGACTTTC
CDR3: CASSPGTGLSGANVLTF
size: few
J: TRBJ2-6
D: TRBD1
V: TRBV28

DNA: TGTGCCATCAGTGCAGGGAACGATGGCTACACCTTC
CDR3: CAISAGNDGYTF
size: few
J: TRBJ1-2
D: NA
V: TRBV10-3